The text below deals with one T cell receptor beta chain. CDR1 is SGHRS and CDR2 is YFSETQ in the germline V gene. This CDR3 has 16 residues. J was trimmed by 5 bases and V by 4 bases; bases with no gene match: 12. The sample belongs to a study of technical replicates of blood from several donors. Some clones are missing from TCRdb's copy, which holds only in-frame ones; the method was immunoSEQ multiplex PCR. The table shows 55,000 to 75,000 clones, with 91% occurring only once. The sequenced sample consisted of PBMCs. This chain joins TRBV5-1 and TRBJ2-1; 7 nucleotides agree with TRBD1. This TCR was recovered from a human donor in good health. Some clones in this sample may be carry-over from other donors' samples. CDR3 sequence reads: CASSKRPQGDHNEQFF. The CDR3 nucleotides read TGCGCCAGCAGCAAGCGACCTCAGGGGGACCACAATGAGCAGTTCTTC.